The source of this T cell receptor beta chain is a study of T cells in Graves' hyperthyroidism and ophthalmopathy. The overall study: Sampling of peripheral blood happened at initial diagnosis, prior to any treatment.

RNA transcripts provided the source from which TCR beta CDR3 regions were amplified. Using the HTBI primer set, a first-round RT-PCR was run on the TCR CDR3. TCRdb fed the multiplex PCR reads into MiXCR, producing one record per CDR3 protein. The sample lists some 400,000 distinct CDR3 sequences; 11% to 15% were seen once. Diagnoses were made from clinical symptoms, serum measures (thyroxine and TRAb), thyroid ultrasound and orbital computed tomography. This clonotype was seen many times. Antigen: not known. The study, taken as a whole, reports: Most thyroid clonotypes expanded above 0.001 were also detected in blood.

Germline CDR1 LGHDT, CDR2 YNNKEL (reference sequence). The V end was cut by 3 bases, the J end by 1 base, with 19 bases between. The CDR3 sequence is 17 residues long. This chain connects TRBV3-1 to TRBJ2-7; TRBD2 is a possible D gene (7 bases). The source is an older woman with Graves' hyperthyroidism. Sequenced: blood. Written as DNA, the CDR3 is TGTGCCAGCAGCCATTGGGCTAGCGGAGGGGGGTCCTACGAGCAGTACTTC. It yields the protein CASSHWASGGGSYEQYF.